These T cell receptor beta chains were read from a single sample in a study of neoadjuvant nivolumab and ipilimumab in lung cancer. Using immunoSEQ multiplex PCR, the repertoire was profiled, and TCRdb retains in-frame clones only, with some absent. The sample has about 13,000 clones, around two thirds seen once; the top ten hold about 23%. Sequencing was performed on peripheral blood, taken after neoadjuvant nivolumab, alone or with ipilimumab, at or shortly before surgery. These receptors were obtained from an adult with non-small cell lung cancer. CDR3s leave out the opening cysteine and the closing phenylalanine or tryptophan. The size field is filled for only some rows; it gives once, few, many or a size class.

>TRBJ2-3|TRBV29-1|.
SVRDRGPTDTQY
>TRBJ2-1|TRBV11-2|few
ASSSGLYNEQF
>TRBJ2-1|TRBV18|.
ASSPSSRGDYNEQF
>TRBJ2-1|TRBV25-1|few
ASSPLAGVTNEQF
>TRBJ2-3|TRBV5-1|.
ASSSGRLTDTQY
>TRBJ2-7|TRBV30|.
AWSVGPYEQY
>TRBJ2-3|TRBV4-3|.
ASSQDRLAGGRTQY
>TRBJ2-1|TRBV6-1|.
ASRSGRGSNEQF
>TRBJ2-1|TRBV6-1|medium-sized
ASSVYPSGRDEQF
>TRBJ2-7|TRBV5-1|.
ASSLEDRGQY
>TRBJ2-7|TRBV5-1|.
ASSVEGNEQY
>TRBJ2-5|TRBV7-9|.
ASSPRTGVDVGQY
>TRBJ2-1|TRBV5-1|.
ASSLTSGRNSYNEQF
>TRBJ2-3|TRBV10-1|.
ANAQARRGTDTQY
>TRBJ1-2|TRBV5-1|.
ASSLGTEDYGYT
>TRBJ2-3|TRBV5-1|.
ASSLRRWPDTQY
>TRBJ2-7|TRBV30|.
ASPRVRGASEQY
>TRBJ2-7|TRBV5-5|.
ASSLDWTGGQY
>TRBJ1-2|TRBV6-5|.
ASSYGVDRAVYGYT
>TRBJ2-3|TRBV18|.
ASSPPNPSDTDTQY
>TRBJ1-2|TRBV7-9|.
ASSLGRGADYGYT
>TRBJ2-6|TRBV18|.
ASSPPSLGGANVLT
>TRBJ2-5|TRBV7-9|.
ASTTRDRGGSETQY
>TRBJ2-7|TRBV11-3|few
ASSLEAAYEQY
>TRBJ1-1|TRBV18|.
ASSPTNTEAF
>TRBJ1-1|TRBV5-6|.
ASSLVMNTEAF
>TRBJ1-1|TRBV18|many
ASSPGQGVYTEAF
>TRBJ2-1|TRBV18|.
ASSPLGQYQTSSYNEQF
>TRBJ2-5|TRBV7-9|.
ASSFTSGSFETQY
>TRBJ2-5|TRBV2|.
ASSEWWGTQETQY
>TRBJ2-2|TRBV29-1|.
SVAWSTGPGELF
>TRBJ2-5|TRBV11-2|.
ASSPGRLQETQY
>TRBJ2-2|TRBV18|.
ASRPGLAGYTGELF
>TRBJ1-5|TRBV7-2|once
ASSFSGQGGQPQH
>TRBJ1-5|TRBV18|.
ASSQAGGGNQPQH